This T cell receptor beta chain was identified during a study of regulatory T cells in long-lasting Graves disease. Germline CDR1 and CDR2: MGHRA and YSYEKL. Trimming left V 6 bases short and J 3 bases short, with 9 bases between. This CDR3 has 14 amino acids. The time point: newly diagnosed GD, antithyroid drugs for less than 3 months. Following extraction of RNA from PBMCs, that RNA was used to make the TCR library. Building the TCR beta libraries relied on iRepertoire HTBI primers, and CDR3 regions underwent Arm-PCR. TCRdb fed the multiplex PCR reads into MiXCR, producing one record per CDR3 protein. Of hundreds of thousands of distinct CDR3 sequences in the sample, approximately 12% were seen once. These data were also reused for a study on T cells in Graves' hyperthyroidism and ophthalmopathy.

This TCR derives from a woman aged 25-40 years with Graves disease. Sequencing used peripheral blood mononuclear cells (PBMCs), obtained at new diagnosis, from a patient treated with antithyroid drugs. J is TRBJ2-6 and V is TRBV4-1; D may be TRBD2 (6 bases). The CDR3 region has the DNA TGCGCCAGCAGGCGGGGATTTGGGGCCAACGTCCTGACTTTC. Protein product: CASRRGFGANVLTF.